Reported below is one TCR beta chain. The target antigen is unknown. The sample belongs to a study of OX40 agonist ivuxolimab in advanced cancers. Study summary: Patients in the trial were receiving intravenous ivuxolimab every 2 weeks, at doses of 0.01 to 10 mg/kg. Therapy given before enrollment (anti-PD-1, anti-PD-L1 or anti-CTLA-4) was allowed, and over 35% had some. Notes on the study in general: Among patients with partial responses at 0.1-3.0 mg/kg, clonal expansion was among the lowest.

Only in-frame clones appear in the TCRdb table, and some are missing; sequencing was by immunoSEQ multiplex PCR. The sample lists 20,000 to 25,000 clones; over 75% were seen once. V gave up 5 bases and J gave up 1 base; unmatched junction bases: 6. There are 16 residues in the CDR3. CDR1 is SGHNT and CDR2 is YENEEA in the germline V gene. The V call is TRBV11-3, the J call TRBJ2-2; 8 bases match TRBD1. Sequencing used CD4+ or CD8+ T cells sorted from blood, obtained in a trial of the OX40 agonist ivuxolimab. This receptor was taken from an adult with an advanced solid tumor such as melanoma, head and neck, liver or kidney cancer. The CDR3 DNA follows: TGTGCCAGCAGCCCCCATGGACAGGGGAACACCGGGGAGCTGTTTTTT. Translation: CASSPHGQGNTGELFF.